The 23 T cell receptor beta chains given below trace back to one sample, sequenced in a study of blood T cell repertoires in COVID-19. Assay: immunoSEQ multiplex PCR; the TCRdb copy retains only in-frame clones and omits some. The data contain under 200,000 clones, around 85% of them singletons. The material sequenced was peripheral blood. All receptors derive from a woman older than 75 with acute or convalescent COVID-19.

This chain links TRBV25-1 with TRBJ2-5; D might be TRBD1 (6 bases). V was clipped by 4 bases and J by 5 bases, with 14 bases between them. Germline V lookup: CDR1 MGHDK, CDR2 SYGVNS. This CDR3 spans 14 amino acids. DNA of the CDR3: TGTGCCAGCAGTGCCCCGCTTGGGGGCGAGACCCAGTACTTC. Protein: CASSAPLGGETQYF.

This chain uses TRBV20-1 with TRBJ1-1, with D unclear. V was trimmed by 3 bases and J by 10 bases, leaving 9 bases between them. This CDR3 region has 10 residues. Germline assignment: CDR1 DFQATT and CDR2 SNEGSKA (reference sequence). In nucleotides, the CDR3 is TGCAGTGCTAGCGGGGAGGGAGCTTTCTTT. It specifies CSASGEGAFF.

The chain recombines TRBV24-1 with TRBJ2-5, with 10 bases matching TRBD1. Germline CDR1 and CDR2: KGHDR and SFDVKD. J gave up 5 bases and V 5 bases, and 4 bases lay outside the gene matches. The CDR3 loop spans 14 amino acids. This CDR3 is CATSGTGGDETQYF. In DNA, the CDR3 is TGTGCCACCAGTGGGACAGGGGGTGATGAGACCCAGTACTTC.

The rearrangement uses TRBV5-5 and TRBJ2-3; 7 bases match TRBD1. Per germline, CDR1 SGHKS and CDR2 YYEKEE (reference sequence). The V gene end was trimmed by 0 bases and the J gene end by 1 base; junction bases not matched to a gene: 2. This CDR3 is built from 15 residues. DNA for the CDR3: TGTGCCAGCAGCTTGGGGGACAGCCGCACAGATACGCAGTATTTT. This sequence encodes CASSLGDSRTDTQYF.

In DNA form, the CDR3 reads TGTGCCAGCAGTTCCACTCTAGAGGGCAAAAACATTCAGTACTTC. This codes for CASSSTLEGKNIQYF. The chain joins TRBV7-2 to TRBJ2-4, with D tentatively TRBD2 (5 bases). Trimming removed 6 bases from V and 3 bases from J, with 15 bases in between. This CDR3 contains 15 residues. CDR1 and CDR2 from the germline V gene are SGHTA and FQGNSA.

This clone has only a few counts. This chain connects TRBV7-2 to TRBJ2-5, with 11 bases aligning to TRBD1. The CDR3 covers 15 residues. The trim removed 4 bases at V and 9 bases at J, leaving 10 bases unmatched. The germline V gene has CDR1 SGHTA and CDR2 FQGNSA. CDR3 region: CASSSHGQGAFAQYF. Here the CDR3 DNA reads TGTGCCAGCAGCTCTCACGGACAGGGGGCGTTTGCCCAGTACTTC.

The V gene is TRBV3-1 (or the pseudogene TRBV3-2), the J gene TRBJ2-7; maybe TRBD1 (6 bases). Germline V CDR1 and CDR2: LGHDT, YNNKEL (reference sequence). Trimming removed 5 bases from V and 4 bases from J, with 12 bases in between. The CDR3 runs 13 residues. The CDR3 DNA reads as TGTGCCAGCAGCGTCCGGGACAAGTACGAGCAGTACTTC. Encoded protein: CASSVRDKYEQYF.

This clone was seen once. The genes are TRBV6-1 and TRBJ2-5, with 8 bases identical to TRBD2. The ends lost 2 bases at V and 5 bases at J; junction bases unmatched: 13. Germline CDR1 MNHNS, CDR2 SASEGT. This CDR3 is built from 17 residues. This CDR3 is CASSEYVVSGVGETQYF. CDR3 nucleotides: TGTGCCAGCAGTGAATATGTTGTTAGCGGGGTTGGGGAGACCCAGTACTTC.

The chain joins TRBV21-1 to TRBJ2-7; the D call of TRBD2 is as the table states it, not checked on the DNA. TRBV21-1 corresponds to a pseudogene. CDR3 size: 14 residues. CDR3 in DNA: TGTGCCAGCGTGCCCCGGACTGGTCCTTACGAGCAGTACTTC. This sequence encodes CASVPRTGPYEQYF.

The V gene is TRBV27, the J gene TRBJ1-1; D is possibly TRBD1 (5 bases). The CDR3 loop spans 14 amino acids. Germline V lookup: CDR1 MNHEY, CDR2 SMNVEV (reference sequence). V dropped 6 bases and J dropped 4 bases, with 15 bases sitting between them. CDR3 sequence (DNA): TGTGCCAGCAGGGGATCCAGGGTAAGCACTGAAGCTTTCTTT. Translation: CASRGSRVSTEAFF.

This clone has a handful of counts. The chain uses TRBV19 and TRBJ1-6, with D possibly being TRBD1 (5 bases). Germline V gene lookup returns CDR1 LNHDA and CDR2 SQIVND (reference sequence). V dropped 6 bases and J dropped 8 bases, with 11 bases sitting between them. The CDR3 contains 13 residues. CDR3 in amino acids: CASRTGEDSPLHF. For the CDR3, the DNA is TGTGCCAGTAGAACAGGTGAGGATTCACCCCTCCACTTT.

The V gene is TRBV11-1, the J gene TRBJ2-7; D not certain. Germline CDR1 SGHAT, CDR2 FQDESV (reference sequence). V was trimmed by 4 bases and J by 1 base, leaving 11 bases between them. The CDR3 loop spans 14 amino acids. The CDR3 DNA reads as TGTGCCAGCAGCTCTACTGTACTATCCTACGAGCAGTACTTC. Translation: CASSSTVLSYEQYF.

J is TRBJ2-7 and V is TRBV6-5, with D unresolved. Germline V gene data show CDR1 as MNHEY and CDR2 as SVGAGI. This CDR3 has 14 amino acids. With 0 bases removed from V and 4 bases from J, the gap between germline ends came to 10 bases. CDR3 DNA sequence: TGTGCCAGCAGTTACTCCCCGAGAGGTTACGAGCAGTACTTC. It specifies CASSYSPRGYEQYF.

This chain uses TRBV6-2 or TRBV6-3 with TRBJ1-1; maybe TRBD1 (5 bases). Trimming removed 4 bases from V and 3 bases from J, with 12 bases in between. Per germline, CDR1 MNHEY and CDR2 SVGEGT. CDR3 length: 14 amino acids. CDR3 sequence (DNA): TGTGCCAGCAGTTTGGAGGGACGGTACACTGAAGCTTTCTTT. This translates into CASSLEGRYTEAFF.

This chain connects TRBV7-2 to TRBJ2-5; D is unclear. This CDR3 is built from 15 residues. The germline gives CDR1 SGHTA, CDR2 FQGNSA. The V end was cut by 2 bases, the J end by 2 bases, with 12 bases between. The CDR3 bases are TGTGCCAGCAGCTTAATTCAGACTCTTCAAGAGACCCAGTACTTC. It yields the protein CASSLIQTLQETQYF.

The chain recombines TRBV27 with TRBJ2-7; 14 positions agree with TRBD2. Germline V gene sequence: CDR1 MNHEY, CDR2 SMNVEV (reference sequence). Trimming removed 5 bases from V and 4 bases from J; junction bases left unmatched: 4. This CDR3 is 15 amino acids long. The CDR3 here is CASSQTSGRAYEQYF. The CDR3 DNA is TGTGCCAGCAGTCAGACTAGCGGGAGGGCTTACGAGCAGTACTTC.

This chain links TRBV19 with TRBJ1-6; D is unclear. Germline CDR1 LNHDA, CDR2 SQIVND (reference sequence). This CDR3 has 16 amino acids. V was cut by 6 bases and J by 0 bases, with 12 bases left in between. The CDR3 is CASRTQSSSYNSPLHF. In nucleotides, the CDR3 is TGTGCCAGTAGGACACAGTCGAGCTCCTATAATTCACCCCTCCACTTT.

The chain recombines TRBV7-2 with TRBJ1-1; D is uncertain. Per the germline V gene, CDR1 is SGHTA and CDR2 is FQGNSA. V dropped 3 bases and J dropped 0 bases, with 8 bases sitting between them. The CDR3 is made up of 14 amino acids. Written as DNA, the CDR3 is TGTGCCAGCAGCTTTCTCTACCTGAACACTGAAGCTTTCTTT. Its protein is CASSFLYLNTEAFF.

This chain uses TRBV19 with TRBJ2-3; D possibly corresponds to TRBD1 (6 bases). V was cut by 5 bases and J by 6 bases, with 18 bases left in between. Germline CDR1 LNHDA, CDR2 SQIVND (reference sequence). The CDR3 is 15 residues long. In nucleotides, the CDR3 is TGTGCCAGTAGTGACCAGGGGTTCTCAGGGGATACGCAGTATTTT. Protein sequence: CASSDQGFSGDTQYF.

This clone was seen once. The rearrangement joins TRBV6-4 to TRBJ2-2; a possible D gene is TRBD2 (7 bases). The CDR3 is made up of 16 amino acids. From germline, CDR1 is MRHNA and CDR2 SNTAGT. The V gene lost 9 bases and the J gene lost 2 bases, with 19 bases spanning the gap. The CDR3 DNA reads as TGTGCCAGGACTTCTAGCGGAGGGACAAACACCGGGGAGCTGTTTTTT. Its translation: CARTSSGGTNTGELFF.

This sequence joins TRBV7-7 and TRBJ2-1, with D possibly matching TRBD2 (5 bases). Deletions cut 8 bases from V and 0 bases from J, with 14 bases between. The length of the CDR3 is 15 residues. Germline V gene data show CDR1 as SSHAT and CDR2 as FNYEAQ (reference sequence). CDR3 in DNA: TGTGCCAGCTCAATCGGGAAGGGCTCCTACAATGAGCAGTTCTTC. It encodes CASSIGKGSYNEQFF.

The chain has TRBV3-1 (or the pseudogene TRBV3-2) and TRBJ2-3; no clear D gene. Deletions cut 0 bases from V and 5 bases from J, with 3 bases between. Germline values: CDR1 LGHDT, CDR2 YNNKEL (reference sequence). This CDR3 contains 12 residues. The CDR3 nucleotides are TGTGCCAGCAGCCAAGATATAGATACGCAGTATTTT. This sequence encodes CASSQDIDTQYF.

Written as DNA, the CDR3 is TGCGCCAGCAGCTTGGGAGCGGGGGGCAGGAATCAGCCCCAGCATTTT. As protein: CASSLGAGGRNQPQHF. The chain carries TRBV5-1 and TRBJ1-5, with a possible D match to TRBD1 (6 bases). Trimming shortened V by 0 bases and J by 4 bases, and 14 bases separated the two germline ends. The CDR3 consists of 16 residues. Per the germline V gene, CDR1 is SGHRS and CDR2 is YFSETQ.